This T cell receptor (beta chain) was observed in a study of T cell responses to AZD1222 COVID-19 vaccine. Overall study results and limits: Increases in Spike-specific TCR breadth and depth were seen after two AZD1222 doses. Per reports, nearly half of all spike-specific TCRs target regions that are unmutated in variants.

The germline V gene encodes CDR1 SGHNT and CDR2 YENEEA. V gave up 8 bases and J gave up 0 bases, with 16 bases separating them. The CDR3 runs 15 residues. Points on this clone: Its antigen is as yet unknown.

Sequenced by immunoSEQ multiplex PCR; TCRdb stores in-frame clones only, minus some. The sample includes about 180,000 clones, 94% of them seen just once. Pooled together were second doses at about 4 or about 12 weeks. The sequence came from an adult who received the AZD1222 COVID-19 vaccine. This material consisted of peripheral blood, taken 28 days after the second AZD1222 dose. This sequence joins TRBV11-3 and TRBJ1-1; D unclear. This CDR3 is CASARGRALNTEAFF. The CDR3 DNA follows: TGTGCCAGCGCTAGAGGTCGGGCCCTGAACACTGAAGCTTTCTTT. Full variable domain (missing parts from reference TRBV11-3 and TRBJ1-1): EAGVVQSPRYKIIEKKQPVAFWCNPISGHNTLYWYLQNLGQGPELLIRYENEEAVDDSQLPKDRFSAERLKGVDSTLKIQPAELGDSAVYLCASARGRALNTEAFFGQGTRLTVV.